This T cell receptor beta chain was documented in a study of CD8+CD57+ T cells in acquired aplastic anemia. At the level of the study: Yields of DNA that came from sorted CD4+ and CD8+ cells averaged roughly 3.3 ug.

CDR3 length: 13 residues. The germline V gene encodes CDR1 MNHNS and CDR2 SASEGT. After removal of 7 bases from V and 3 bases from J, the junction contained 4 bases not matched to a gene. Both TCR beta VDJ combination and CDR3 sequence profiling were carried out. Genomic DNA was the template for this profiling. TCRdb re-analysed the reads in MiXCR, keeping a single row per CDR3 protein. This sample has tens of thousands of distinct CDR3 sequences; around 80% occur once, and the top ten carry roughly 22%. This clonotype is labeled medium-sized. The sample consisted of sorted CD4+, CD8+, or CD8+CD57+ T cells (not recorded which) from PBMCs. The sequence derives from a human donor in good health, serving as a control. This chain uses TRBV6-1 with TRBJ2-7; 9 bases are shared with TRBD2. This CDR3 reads CASTKTSGYEQYF. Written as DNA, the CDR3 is TGTGCCAGCACAAAGACTAGCGGCTACGAGCAGTACTTC.